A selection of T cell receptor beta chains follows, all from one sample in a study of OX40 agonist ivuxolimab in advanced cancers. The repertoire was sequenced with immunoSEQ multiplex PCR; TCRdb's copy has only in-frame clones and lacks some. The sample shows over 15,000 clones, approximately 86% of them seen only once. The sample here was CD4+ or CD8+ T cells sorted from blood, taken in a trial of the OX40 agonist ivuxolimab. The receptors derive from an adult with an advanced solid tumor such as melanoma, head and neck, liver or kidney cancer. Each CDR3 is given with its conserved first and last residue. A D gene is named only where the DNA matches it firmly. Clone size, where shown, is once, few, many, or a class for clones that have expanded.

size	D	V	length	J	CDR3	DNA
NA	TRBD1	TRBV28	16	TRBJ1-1	CASSPRLGGANTEAFF	TGTGCCAGCAGTCCCCGGCTAGGGGGCGCAAACACTGAAGCTTTCTTT
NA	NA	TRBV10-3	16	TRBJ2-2	CAISESGARDTGELFF	TGTGCCATCAGTGAGTCGGGGGCGAGGGACACCGGGGAGCTGTTTTTT
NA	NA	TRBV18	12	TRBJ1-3	CASAGLGNTIYF	TGTGCCAGCGCTGGTCTTGGAAACACCATATATTTT
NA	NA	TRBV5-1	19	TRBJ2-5	CASSPGPDSVSIAFQTQYF	TGCGCCAGCAGCCCAGGACCCGACTCAGTATCCATTGCGTTCCAGACCCAGTACTTC
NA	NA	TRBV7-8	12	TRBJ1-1	CASSLTGAEAFF	TGTGCCAGCAGCTTAACTGGGGCTGAAGCTTTCTTT
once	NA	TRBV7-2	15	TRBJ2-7	CASSLVGSYTYEQYF	TGTGCCAGCAGCTTAGTTGGCAGTTACACCTACGAGCAGTACTTC
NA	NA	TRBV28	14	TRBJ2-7	CASSFPRGGYEQYF	TGTGCCAGCAGCTTCCCCAGGGGGGGCTACGAGCAGTACTTC
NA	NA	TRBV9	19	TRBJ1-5	CASSVVPFTECYSNQPQHF	TGTGCCAGCAGCGTAGTCCCCTTCACAGAATGCTATAGCAATCAGCCCCAGCATTTT
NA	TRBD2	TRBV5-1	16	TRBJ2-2	CASRGQLAGDHGELFF	TGCGCCAGCAGGGGCCAACTAGCGGGAGACCACGGGGAGCTGTTTTTT
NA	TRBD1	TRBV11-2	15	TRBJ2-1	CASSKDRGGYNEQFF	TGTGCCAGCAGCAAAGACAGGGGGGGCTACAATGAGCAGTTCTTC
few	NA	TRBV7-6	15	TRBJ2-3	CASSLSHESTDTQYF	TGTGCCAGCAGCCTATCGCATGAATCGACAGATACGCAGTATTTT
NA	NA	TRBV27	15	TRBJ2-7	CASSFMGASSYEQYF	TGTGCCAGCAGTTTCATGGGGGCAAGCTCCTACGAGCAGTACTTC
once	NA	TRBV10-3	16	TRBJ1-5	CAISQGSKDSNQPQHF	TGTGCCATCAGCCAGGGGTCCAAGGATAGCAATCAGCCCCAGCATTTT
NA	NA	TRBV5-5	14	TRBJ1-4	CASSSRGGKEKLFF	TGTGCCAGCAGCAGCCGGGGGGGTAAAGAAAAACTGTTTTTT
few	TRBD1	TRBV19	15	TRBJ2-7	CASSGGQGNSYEQYF	TGTGCCAGTAGTGGGGGACAGGGGAATTCCTACGAGCAGTACTTC
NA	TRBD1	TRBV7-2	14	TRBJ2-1	CASSNQGADNEQFF	TGTGCCAGCAGCAATCAGGGGGCGGACAATGAGCAGTTCTTC
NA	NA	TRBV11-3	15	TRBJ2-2	CASSFAGVRTGELFF	TGTGCCAGCAGCTTTGCAGGGGTCAGGACCGGGGAGCTGTTTTTT
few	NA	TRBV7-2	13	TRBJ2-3	CASSFVGADTQYF	TGTGCCAGCAGCTTTGTGGGTGCAGATACGCAGTATTTT
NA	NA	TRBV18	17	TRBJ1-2	CASSPLGQETINYGYTF	TGTGCCAGCTCACCACTCGGGCAGGAGACTATAAACTATGGCTACACCTTC
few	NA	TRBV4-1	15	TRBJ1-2	CASSQPPAGNYGYTF	TGCGCCAGCAGCCAGCCTCCTGCAGGGAACTATGGCTACACCTTC
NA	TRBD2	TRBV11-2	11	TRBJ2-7	CASGSQRGQYF	TGTGCCAGCGGATCCCAGCGGGGGCAGTACTTC
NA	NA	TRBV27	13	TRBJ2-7	CASRPWGLWEQYF	TGTGCCAGCAGGCCTTGGGGGCTCTGGGAGCAGTACTTC
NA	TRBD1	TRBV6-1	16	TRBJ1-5	CASSGGTVYSNQPQHF	TGTGCCAGCAGTGGCGGGACAGTTTATAGCAATCAGCCCCAGCATTTT
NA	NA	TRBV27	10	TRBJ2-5	CASIQETQYF	TGTGCCAGTATTCAAGAGACCCAGTACTTC